What follows are 18 T cell receptor beta chains derived from one specimen sequenced in a study of blood T cell repertoires in COVID-19. The data were produced by immunoSEQ multiplex PCR, yet TCRdb's version contains in-frame clones alone and is incomplete. The sample contains some 33,000 clones, about 90% of which appear only once. What was sequenced was peripheral blood. The receptors were sampled from a man aged 60 to 69 with acute or convalescent COVID-19.

The chain links TRBV28 to TRBJ2-7; the match to TRBD2 covers 8 bases. Germline CDR1 reads MDHEN; CDR2 reads SYDVKM. This CDR3 region has 15 residues. J gave up 0 bases and V 5 bases, and 6 bases lay outside the gene matches. The CDR3 DNA follows: TGTGCCAGCAGTGCGGGGGGCGAGAGCTCCTACGAGCAGTACTTC. This translates into CASSAGGESSYEQYF.

The chain combines TRBV4-2 with TRBJ2-5, with D perhaps matching TRBD1 (6 bases). From germline, CDR1 is LGHNA and CDR2 YNFKEQ. The CDR3 runs 15 residues. Trimming took off 1 base at V and 4 bases at J, with 13 bases between the two ends. As DNA, the CDR3 is TGTGCCAGCAGCCAAGGAAGCCCAGGGGCAGAGACCCAGTACTTC. This sequence encodes CASSQGSPGAETQYF.

Comment on this clone: In the same sample, other DNA sequences code for this CDR3. The chain joins TRBV5-1 to TRBJ2-1; 8 nucleotides line up with TRBD2. Trimming at V came to 4 bases and at J to 0 bases, leaving 3 bases not matched to a gene. Germline lookup yields CDR1 SGHRS and CDR2 YFSETQ. The CDR3 is 15 residues long. The CDR3 DNA sequence: TGCGCCAGCAGCCCCAGCGGGAGCTCCTACAATGAGCAGTTCTTC. Translated, it gives CASSPSGSSYNEQFF.

The CDR3 sequence is CAIRRGPSYEQYF. The CDR3 DNA is TGTGCCATCCGCAGGGGTCCTTCCTACGAGCAGTACTTC. This chain links TRBV6-5 with TRBJ2-7; D possibly corresponds to TRBD1 (6 bases). The germline gives CDR1 MNHEY, CDR2 SVGAGI. V was shortened by 10 bases and J by 1 base, with 14 bases between the two germline ends. The CDR3 is made up of 13 amino acids.

The V and J genes are TRBV15 and TRBJ1-3; no clear D. The germline V and J ends were trimmed by 0 bases and 0 bases, with 9 bases remaining between them. Germline CDR1 and CDR2: LNHNV and YYDKDF (reference sequence). The CDR3 extends over 16 amino acids. Here the CDR3 reads CATSRDFGSSGNTIYF. CDR3 bases: TGTGCCACCAGCAGAGATTTCGGGTCCTCTGGAAACACCATATATTTT. The full variable domain, rest sourced from reference TRBV15 and TRBJ1-3, is DAMVIQNPRYQVTQFGKPVTLSCSQTLNHNVMYWYQQKSSQAPKLLFHYYDKDFNNEADTPDNFQSRRPNTSFCFLDIRSPGLGDTAMYLCATSRDFGSSGNTIYFGEGSWLTVV.

This chain uses TRBV19 with TRBJ2-1; 13 nucleotides line up with TRBD2. V shed 5 bases, J shed 4 bases, and the junction held 8 bases outside the gene matches. The CDR3 covers 17 residues. Germline-derived CDR1 and CDR2 are LNHDA and SQIVND (reference sequence). The CDR3 is CASSASPGLAGYNEQFF. In nucleotides, the CDR3 is TGTGCCAGTAGTGCCTCACCGGGACTAGCGGGGTACAATGAGCAGTTCTTC. Based on the CDR3 plus reference TRBV19 and TRBJ2-1, the full variable domain is DGGITQSPKYLFRKEGQNVTLSCEQNLNHDAMYWYRQDPGQGLRLIYYSQIVNDFQKGDIAEGYSVSREKKESFPLTVTSAQKNPTAFYLCASSASPGLAGYNEQFFGPGTRLTVL.

The chain links TRBV24-1 to TRBJ2-1; tentative D call: TRBD2 (5 bases). Looked up from germline, CDR1 is KGHDR and CDR2 is SFDVKD. The V end was cut by 10 bases, the J end by 2 bases, with 11 bases between. The CDR3 runs 13 residues. The CDR3 DNA reads as TGTGCCACTCAACTAGAAGCCTACAATGAGCAGTTCTTC. Translation gives CATQLEAYNEQFF.

The V call is TRBV6-5, the J call TRBJ2-2, with 10 nucleotides matching TRBD1. Germline assignment: CDR1 MNHEY and CDR2 SVGAGI. J lost 5 bases, V lost 10 bases, and 10 bases had no gene match. The CDR3 is 15 amino acids. The CDR3 sequence: CATAEGQGYTGELFF. Written as DNA, the CDR3 is TGTGCCACCGCTGAGGGACAGGGGTATACCGGGGAGCTGTTTTTT.

J is TRBJ1-4 and V is TRBV6-5; 7 nucleotides line up with TRBD1. CDR3 size: 13 residues. Unmatched junction bases numbered 8, after V lost 8 bases and J lost 8 bases. The germline gives CDR1 MNHEY, CDR2 SVGAGI. Here the CDR3 reads CASGTGVEEKLFF. In DNA form, the CDR3 reads TGTGCCAGCGGAACAGGGGTAGAAGAAAAACTGTTTTTT.

The V gene is TRBV11-3, the J gene TRBJ1-1; D unresolved. The germline V gene encodes CDR1 SGHNT and CDR2 YENEEA. V was trimmed by 5 bases and J by 5 bases, leaving 12 bases between them. The length of the CDR3 is 13 residues. CDR3 DNA sequence: TGTGCCAGCAGCGTGAGACCGGGGACTGAAGCTTTCTTT. This encodes CASSVRPGTEAFF. The variable domain in full, with the rest retrieved from reference TRBV11-3 and TRBJ1-1, is EAGVVQSPRYKIIEKKQPVAFWCNPISGHNTLYWYLQNLGQGPELLIRYENEEAVDDSQLPKDRFSAERLKGVDSTLKIQPAELGDSAVYLCASSVRPGTEAFFGQGTRLTVV.

V usage is TRBV2 and J usage is TRBJ2-1; possible D gene TRBD1, 6 bases. CDR1 is SNHLY, CDR2 FYNNEI, per germline. Trimming removed 1 base from V and 9 bases from J, with 16 bases in between. This CDR3 spans 15 amino acids. CDR3 amino acids: CASSEGGLGGGEQFF. As DNA, the CDR3 is TGTGCCAGCAGTGAAGGCGGGCTAGGGGGTGGTGAGCAGTTCTTC.

The rearrangement links TRBV7-9 to TRBJ2-2; a weak D match, TRBD1 (5 bases). Germline V gene data show CDR1 as SEHNR and CDR2 as FQNEAQ (reference sequence). V gave up 5 bases and J gave up 3 bases, with 16 bases separating them. The CDR3 consists of 16 residues. CDR3 bases: TGTGCCAGCAGCGCCCCCTCCAGGGCCTACACCGGGGAGCTGTTTTTT. Translating gives CASSAPSRAYTGELFF.

The V gene is TRBV27, the J gene TRBJ2-3; 8 bases match TRBD2. Germline-derived CDR1 and CDR2 are MNHEY and SMNVEV (reference sequence). J gave up 1 base and V 7 bases, and 7 bases lay outside the gene matches. This CDR3 contains 15 residues. CDR3 nucleotides: TGTGCCAGCACCCAACAACTAGCGGGCACAGATACGCAGTATTTT. Its protein product is CASTQQLAGTDTQYF.

The rearrangement links TRBV19 to TRBJ2-5; D not certain. The CDR3 is made up of 12 amino acids. Trimming removed 3 bases from V and 3 bases from J, with 5 bases in between. The germline V gene has CDR1 LNHDA and CDR2 SQIVND (reference sequence). The CDR3 bases are TGTGCCAGTAGTATGGCTGAAGAGACCCAGTACTTC. It yields the protein CASSMAEETQYF.

The CDR3 DNA reads TGTGCCAGCAGTTTGGACAGGGGGCGGGAGCAGTACTTC. Encoded protein: CASSLDRGREQYF. The rearrangement links TRBV6-5 to TRBJ2-7; 11 nucleotides line up with TRBD1. J was trimmed by 7 bases and V by 4 bases; bases with no gene match: 3. The CDR3 is 13 residues long. Germline assignment: CDR1 MNHEY and CDR2 SVGAGI.

The rearrangement joins TRBV5-1 to TRBJ2-1, with 16 bases aligning to TRBD2. The germline gives CDR1 SGHRS, CDR2 YFSETQ. Unmatched junction bases numbered 9, after V lost 0 bases and J lost 9 bases. The CDR3 totals 18 residues. The CDR3 DNA follows: TGCGCCAGCAGCTTGGGCGGAGGGACTAGCGGGAGGGCCCGTGAGCAGTTCTTC. Translating it yields CASSLGGGTSGRAREQFF.

The V and J genes are TRBV5-1 and TRBJ1-4, with D possibly being TRBD1 (6 bases). V lost 3 bases, J lost 4 bases, and 13 bases lay in between. CDR3 length: 15 amino acids. CDR1 and CDR2 from the germline V gene are SGHRS and YFSETQ. CDR3 region: CASSSQGRGNEKLFF. In DNA form, the CDR3 reads TGCGCCAGCAGCTCACAGGGAAGAGGTAATGAAAAACTGTTTTTT.

The chain combines TRBV18 with TRBJ2-1; 8 nucleotides match TRBD1. The length of the CDR3 is 16 residues. The junction had 10 bases not matched to a gene; V was cut back by 0 bases and J by 9 bases. Germline V CDR1 and CDR2: KGHSH, LQKENI. Written as DNA, the CDR3 is TGTGCCAGCTCACCACCGGACAGGGTGGGTAATAGTGAGCAGTTCTTC. Translated, it gives CASSPPDRVGNSEQFF.